Each of the 24 T cell receptor beta chains below was sequenced from the same sample in a study of cytomegalovirus exposure and HLA in healthy donors. PCR primers comprised 60 Vbeta and 13 Jbeta primers. The protocol was immunoSEQ multiplex PCR, while the TCRdb copy is restricted to in-frame clones and leaves out a portion. The sample holds tens of thousands of clones; 65% to 90% are singletons and the top ten take roughly 10%. Sample: PBMCs. The receptors were gathered from a young woman in good health and CMV-seropositive.

V gene TRBV6-5 combines with J gene TRBJ1-4; maybe TRBD1 (5 bases). Germline-derived CDR1 and CDR2 are MNHEY and SVGAGI. With 2 bases removed from V and 6 bases from J, the gap between germline ends came to 10 bases. The CDR3 has 14 residues. CDR3 coding DNA: TGTGCCAGCAGTTACAGGGGCTTCGATGAAAAACTGTTTTTT. As protein: CASSYRGFDEKLFF.

V and J are TRBV30 and TRBJ1-5, with D tentatively TRBD1 (5 bases). The germline gives CDR1 GTSNPN, CDR2 SVGIG (reference sequence). V was pared by 0 bases and J by 2 bases, with 14 bases between. The CDR3 has 16 residues. Here the CDR3 DNA reads TGTGCCTGGAGTGTGCCCCAGACAGCCGGCAATCAGCCCCAGCATTTT. It encodes CAWSVPQTAGNQPQHF.

This clone has only a few counts. J is TRBJ2-5 and V is TRBV7-8; 10 positions match TRBD2. CDR1 is SGHVS and CDR2 is FQNEAQ in the germline V gene. V shed 3 bases, J shed 5 bases, and the junction held 9 bases outside the gene matches. The CDR3 is made up of 16 amino acids. CDR3 in DNA: TGTGCCAGCAGCTTTGCGAGCGGGGGGGCTGGGGAGACCCAGTACTTC. Protein product: CASSFASGGAGETQYF.

V gene TRBV9 combines with J gene TRBJ2-1, with a possible D match to TRBD2 (8 bases). The V and J ends lost 4 bases and 7 bases respectively, with 21 bases between them. The CDR3 sequence is 16 residues long. The germline CDR1 and CDR2 sequences are SGDLS and YYNGEE. CDR3 nucleotides: TGTGCCAGCAGCCCTGCCGGAGGGGGCGGGAGGAATGAGCAGTTCTTC. Its translation is CASSPAGGGGRNEQFF.

The chain uses TRBV6-1 and TRBJ2-5, with D possibly being TRBD1 (6 bases). The tail of the sequence fits TRBJ2-7 better, so the J call may be wrong. The germline gives CDR1 MNHNS, CDR2 SASEGT. CDR3 size: 16 residues. The CDR3 region is CASSAAPGDGVYEQYF. In nucleotides, the CDR3 is TGTGCCAGCAGTGCGGCCCCAGGGGACGGAGTCTACGAGCAGTACTTC.

This clone came up a few times. The chain is built from TRBV4-2 and TRBJ2-6; D ambiguous. Germline V gene lookup returns CDR1 LGHNA and CDR2 YNFKEQ. There are 16 residues in the CDR3. The V gene lost 0 bases and the J gene lost 0 bases, with 6 bases spanning the gap. This CDR3 is CASSQDLSSGANVLTF. The CDR3 DNA follows: TGTGCCAGCAGCCAAGATCTTAGCTCTGGGGCCAACGTCCTGACTTTC.

The chain is built from TRBV7-9 and TRBJ1-2; no definite D call. Germline values: CDR1 SEHNR, CDR2 FQNEAQ (reference sequence). Trimming shortened V by 2 bases and J by 4 bases, and 5 bases separated the two germline ends. There are 12 residues in the CDR3. The CDR3 DNA reads as TGTGCCAGCAGCTTAACGGGCTATGGCTACACCTTC. Translation: CASSLTGYGYTF.

The rearrangement uses TRBV6-5 and TRBJ2-7; 9 bases fit TRBD1. The CDR3 is made up of 16 amino acids. CDR1 MNHEY and CDR2 SVGAGI come from the germline V gene. After removal of 0 bases from V and 4 bases from J, the junction contained 7 bases not matched to a gene. The CDR3 reads CASSYSTGTGYYEQYF. CDR3 coding DNA: TGTGCCAGCAGTTACTCGACTGGGACAGGGTATTACGAGCAGTACTTC.

The chain uses TRBV6-1 and TRBJ1-1; D is ambiguous. Germline V gives CDR1 MNHNS, CDR2 SASEGT. The CDR3 extends over 13 amino acids. With 8 bases removed from V and 2 bases from J, the gap between germline ends came to 12 bases. The CDR3, as DNA: TGTGCCAGCCTGTACGAGAGAAACACTGAAGCTTTCTTT. Its translation: CASLYERNTEAFF.

The V and J genes are TRBV7-3 and TRBJ2-5; D may be TRBD2 (5 bases). The J call may be incorrect, as the DNA end agrees better with TRBJ2-7. Germline lookup yields CDR1 SGHTA and CDR2 FQGTGA. The CDR3 has 13 amino acids. The chain's CDR3 is CASSFGWESEQYF. The CDR3 region has the DNA TGTGCCAGCAGCTTTGGGTGGGAGAGCGAGCAGTACTTC.

V and J are TRBV7-9 and TRBJ1-5, with D possibly being TRBD1 (5 bases). Germline values: CDR1 SEHNR, CDR2 FQNEAQ (reference sequence). The CDR3 covers 16 residues. V was trimmed by 1 base and J by 4 bases, leaving 14 bases between them. Here the CDR3 reads CASSLDRLLPNQPQHF. CDR3 DNA sequence: TGTGCCAGCAGCTTAGACAGGTTATTACCGAATCAGCCCCAGCATTTT.

There are a few counts of this clone. The chain has TRBV10-3 and TRBJ2-1; 10 bases align to TRBD1. The V gene's germline CDR1 is ENHRY and CDR2 SYGVKD. The CDR3 loop spans 16 amino acids. J lost 0 bases, V lost 4 bases, and 3 bases had no gene match. Written as DNA, the CDR3 is TGTGCCATCAGTGGAAGGACAGGGGGCTCCTACAATGAGCAGTTCTTC. Translation gives CAISGRTGGSYNEQFF.

This rearrangement joins TRBV16 to TRBJ2-7; D is unresolved. Trimming took off 4 bases at V and 2 bases at J, with 12 bases between the two ends. The CDR3 spans 14 residues. Germline CDR1 reads KGHSY; CDR2 reads FQNENV. This CDR3 reads CASSPSSVPYEQYF. As DNA, the CDR3 is TGTGCCAGCAGCCCCTCTTCAGTCCCCTACGAGCAGTACTTC.

In nucleotides, the CDR3 is TGTGCCAGCAGTGATAAGCGGAGTGCCTACAATGAGCAGTTCTTC. Translated: CASSDKRSAYNEQFF. The chain recombines TRBV2 with TRBJ2-1; TRBD2 is a possible D gene (5 bases). This CDR3 comprises 15 residues. CDR1 SNHLY and CDR2 FYNNEI come from the germline V gene. V was pared by 3 bases and J by 2 bases, with 11 bases between.

CDR3 DNA sequence: TGTGCCAGCTCTCCGGGACAGGGGGTATTTAACTATGGCTACACCTTC. Residues: CASSPGQGVFNYGYTF. V usage is TRBV19 and J usage is TRBJ1-2; 11 positions agree with TRBD1. This CDR3 has 16 amino acids. The germline CDR1 and CDR2 sequences are LNHDA and SQIVND (reference sequence). Trimming took 9 bases from V and 1 from J; bases not matched to a gene: 10.

The CDR3 here is CATLSAGTSIYEQYF. CDR3 in DNA: TGTGCCACCCTGTCTGCCGGGACTTCGATTTACGAGCAGTACTTC. V usage is TRBV6-6 and J usage is TRBJ2-7; TRBD2 is a possible D gene (6 bases). The CDR3 is 15 residues long. The germline V gene has CDR1 MNHNY and CDR2 SVGAGI (reference sequence). The germline V and J ends were trimmed by 10 bases and 4 bases, with 23 bases remaining between them.

The rearrangement links TRBV5-1 to TRBJ2-5, with D unresolved. The J call could be wrong; TRBJ2-7 is a better fit for the DNA end. The CDR3 extends over 12 amino acids. Germline lookup yields CDR1 SGHRS and CDR2 YFSETQ. CDR3 sequence reads: CASSLERYEQYF. Written as DNA, the CDR3 is TGCGCCAGCAGCTTGGAGCGCTACGAGCAGTACTTC.

The rearrangement links TRBV9 to TRBJ2-1, with TRBD2 matching 9 bases. The J segment lost 8 bases and the V segment lost 4 bases, leaving 13 bases of the junction unmatched. Germline assignment: CDR1 SGDLS and CDR2 YYNGEE. CDR3 length: 16 residues. CDR3 sequence reads: CASSLVGRGGVDEQFF. CDR3 in DNA: TGTGCCAGCAGCTTAGTGGGGCGGGGGGGCGTCGATGAGCAGTTCTTC.

The chain carries TRBV6-1 and TRBJ2-7; 8 nucleotides agree with TRBD1. The length of the CDR3 is 15 residues. CDR1 and CDR2 from the germline V gene are MNHNS and SASEGT. Trimming removed 4 bases from V and 0 bases from J; junction bases left unmatched: 5. The CDR3 DNA reads as TGTGCCAGCAGTGGAGCGACAGGGGACTCCTACGAGCAGTACTTC. Protein product: CASSGATGDSYEQYF.

The CDR3 sequence: CASSYRGESGDTQYF. As DNA, the CDR3 is TGTGCCAGCAGTTATCGCGGGGAAAGCGGAGATACGCAGTATTTT. The V gene is TRBV6-5, the J gene TRBJ2-3; possibly TRBD2 for D (6 bases). The V and J ends lost 3 bases and 5 bases respectively, with 15 bases between them. The V gene's germline CDR1 is MNHEY and CDR2 SVGAGI. The CDR3 loop spans 15 amino acids.

The chain recombines TRBV5-1 with TRBJ2-7, with 11 bases aligning to TRBD1. The CDR3 extends over 15 amino acids. The germline V gene encodes CDR1 SGHRS and CDR2 YFSETQ. V lost 3 bases to trimming and J lost 2 bases; unmatched junction nucleotides: 4. As DNA, the CDR3 is TGCGCCAGCAGCTCGGGGACAGGGGGTGCCTACGAGCAGTACTTC. Its translation is CASSSGTGGAYEQYF.

V is TRBV7-9 and J is TRBJ1-5, with 7 positions matching TRBD1. This CDR3 spans 15 amino acids. Germline V lookup: CDR1 SEHNR, CDR2 FQNEAQ (reference sequence). Germline trimming cut 4 bases from V and 6 bases from J; bases unmatched to any gene: 9. CDR3 amino acids: CASSSDRAIGQPQHF. The DNA for the CDR3 is TGTGCCAGCAGCTCAGACAGGGCGATCGGTCAGCCCCAGCATTTT. Looking up the rest from reference TRBV7-9 and TRBJ1-5 gives the full variable domain: DTGVSQNPRHKITKRGQNVTFRCDPISEHNRLYWYRQTLGQGPEFLTYFQNEAQLEKSRLLSDRFSAERPKGSFSTLEIQRTEQGDSAMYLCASSSDRAIGQPQHFGDGTRLSIL.

This sequence joins TRBV2 and TRBJ2-1; 13 nucleotides align to TRBD2. V shed 10 bases, J shed 8 bases, and the junction held 8 bases outside the gene matches. This CDR3 spans 14 amino acids. Germline CDR1 reads SNHLY; CDR2 reads FYNNEI. CDR3 sequence reads: CATGTSGIRDEQFF. CDR3 sequence (DNA): TGTGCCACAGGGACTAGCGGGATCAGGGATGAGCAGTTCTTC.

The chain employs TRBV9 and TRBJ2-2; TRBD2 is a possible D gene (6 bases). V lost 4 bases to trimming and J lost 2 bases, with 12 bases between them. The CDR3 runs to 15 residues. The germline CDR1 and CDR2 sequences are SGDLS and YYNGEE. The CDR3 bases are TGTGCCAGCAGCCGACTAGATATTAACACCGGGGAGCTGTTTTTT. Its translation is CASSRLDINTGELFF.